The clone carrying this T cell receptor (beta chain) was picked up a small number of times. Its antigen is unidentified. This CDR3 is 15 amino acids long. Losses at the gene ends were 8 bases for V and 0 bases for J; bases not matched to a gene: 4. Germline V gene data show CDR1 as KGHSH and CDR2 as LQKENI. These data belong to a study of immune evolution from preneoplasia to lung adenocarcinoma. Study summary: HLA loss of heterozygosity: 6% to 7.5% AIS, about 15% MIA, around 35% ADC, none AAH. Broader study findings: Later-stage lesions seemingly showed higher T cell density and diversity than normal lung.

TCRdb's copy holds only in-frame clones and misses some; the assay was immunoSEQ multiplex PCR. The repertoire includes about 14,000 clones, 70% to 90% of them detected once, and more than 4% sits in the top ten. Premalignant or tumor cells were enriched by macro-dissection after pathologic assessment. The chain carries TRBV18 and TRBJ2-2, with 9 bases that match TRBD1. This clonotype was obtained from a person aged 65 to 79 with lung adenocarcinoma. Source material: FFPE minimally invasive lung adenocarcinoma tissue. The CDR3 DNA is TGTGCCAGCCACGGGACAGGGACGAACACCGGGGAGCTGTTTTTT. Translated: CASHGTGTNTGELFF.